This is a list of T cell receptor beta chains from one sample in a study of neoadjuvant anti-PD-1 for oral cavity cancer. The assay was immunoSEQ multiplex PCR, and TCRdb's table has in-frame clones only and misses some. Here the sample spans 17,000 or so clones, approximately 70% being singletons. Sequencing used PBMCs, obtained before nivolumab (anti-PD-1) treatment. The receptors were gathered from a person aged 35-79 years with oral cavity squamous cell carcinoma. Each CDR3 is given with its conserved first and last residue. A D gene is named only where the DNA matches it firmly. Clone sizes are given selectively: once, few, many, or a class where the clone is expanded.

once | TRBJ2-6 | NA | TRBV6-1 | NA | CASSEAFGPGTPPSGANVLTF
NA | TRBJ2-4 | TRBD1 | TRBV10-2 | TGCGCCAGCAGTGAGTTGGGACAGGGGAAAAACATTCAGTACTTC | CASSELGQGKNIQYF
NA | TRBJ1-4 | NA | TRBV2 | TGTGCCAGCCTCTTGGGAAGGTGGGAAAAACTGTTTTTT | CASLLGRWEKLFF
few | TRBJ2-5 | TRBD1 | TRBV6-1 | TGTGCCGGAAGAGGGGGCGGCCAAGAGACCCAGTACTTC | CAGRGGGQETQYF
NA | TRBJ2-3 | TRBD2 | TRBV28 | TGTGCCAGCAGCAGCAGGACTAGCGGCACAGATACGCAGTATTTT | CASSSRTSGTDTQYF
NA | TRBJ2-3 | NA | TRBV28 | TGTGCCAGCAGTTTATCGGCCTCGGGTAGCACAGATACGCAGTATTTT | CASSLSASGSTDTQYF
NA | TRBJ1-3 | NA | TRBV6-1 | TGTGCCAGCAGTCCCGACAGGGGAAACACCATATATTTT | CASSPDRGNTIYF
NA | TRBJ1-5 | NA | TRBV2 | TGTGCCAGCAGTCCCGAGGGGGGCGCGGGCAATCAGCCCCAGCATTTT | CASSPEGGAGNQPQHF
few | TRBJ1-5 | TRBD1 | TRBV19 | TGTGCCAGTAGTCCAGCAGGGGGGAGTTCCCAGCCCCAGCATTTT | CASSPAGGSSQPQHF
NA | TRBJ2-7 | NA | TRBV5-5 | TGTGCCAGCACCCCCTCCTCAAGATTCGAGCAGTACTTC | CASTPSSRFEQYF
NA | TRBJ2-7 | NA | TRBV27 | TGTGCCAGCAGTTTATCGAACCCTGGAATCTACGAGCAGTACTTC | CASSLSNPGIYEQYF
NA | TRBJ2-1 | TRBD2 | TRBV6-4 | TGTGCCAGCAGTGAGGGACTAGCGGGAGCCAATGAGCAGTTCTTC | CASSEGLAGANEQFF
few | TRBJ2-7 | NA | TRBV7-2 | TGTGCCAGCAGCTTAGCCGGGACGGGGAAACACTACGAGCAGTACTTC | CASSLAGTGKHYEQYF
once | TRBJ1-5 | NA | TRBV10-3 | TGTGCCATCAGTGAAGGGGCCGATCAGCCCCAGCATTTT | CAISEGADQPQHF
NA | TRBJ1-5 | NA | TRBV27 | TGTGCCAGCAGCCTAACCGGTGGAGGCAATCAGCCCCAGCATTTT | CASSLTGGGNQPQHF
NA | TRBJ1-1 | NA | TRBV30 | TGTGCCTGCCGGGACTGGGTGAACACTGAAGCTTTCTTT | CACRDWVNTEAFF
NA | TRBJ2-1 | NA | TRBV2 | TGTGCCAGCGGTGGGGCAGGTGAGCAGTTCTTC | CASGGAGEQFF
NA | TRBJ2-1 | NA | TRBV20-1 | TGCAGTGCTAGTAGCGCTGAGCAGTTCTTC | CSASSAEQFF
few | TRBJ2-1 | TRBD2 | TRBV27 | TGTACCACCGGGACTAGGCATGAGCAGTTCTTC | CTTGTRHEQFF
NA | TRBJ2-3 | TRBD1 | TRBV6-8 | TGTGCCAGCAGTTGTACCGGGACAGGTTTGGATACGCAGTATTTT | CASSCTGTGLDTQYF
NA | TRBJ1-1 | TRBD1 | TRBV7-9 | TGTGCCAGCAGCTTGGAGACAGGGGCAGGTACTGAAGCTTTCTTT | CASSLETGAGTEAFF
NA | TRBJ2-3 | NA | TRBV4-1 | TGCGCCAGCAGCCAAGGGAGTCTCACTAACACAGATACGCAGTATTTT | CASSQGSLTNTDTQYF
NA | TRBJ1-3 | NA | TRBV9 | TGTGCCAGCAGCCCCACGGAAGGAAACACCATATATTTT | CASSPTEGNTIYF
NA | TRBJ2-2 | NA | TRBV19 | TGTGCCAGTCGGCGGGGCGGGGCCGTGGCCGGGGAGCTGTTTTTT | CASRRGGAVAGELFF
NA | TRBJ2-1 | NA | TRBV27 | TGTGCCAGCAGTTTACGAGGGTGGAATGAGCAGTTCTTC | CASSLRGWNEQFF
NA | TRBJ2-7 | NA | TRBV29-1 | TGCAGCGTTGGTCCCTCGGACTACGAGCAGTACTTC | CSVGPSDYEQYF
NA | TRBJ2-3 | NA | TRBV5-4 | TGTGCCAGCAGGTCAGGGTGGGATACGCAGTATTTT | CASRSGWDTQYF
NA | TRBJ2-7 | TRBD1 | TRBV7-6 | TGTGCCAGCAGTCCCAGGGACAGGGCTCTCGAGCAGTACTTC | CASSPRDRALEQYF
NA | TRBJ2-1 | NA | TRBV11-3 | TGTGCCAGCTCCCCGGACGGGAGAAATGAGCAGTTCTTC | CASSPDGRNEQFF
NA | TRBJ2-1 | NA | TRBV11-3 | TGTGCCAGCAGCTTAGATTCTACGGGCGATGAGCAGTTCTTC | CASSLDSTGDEQFF
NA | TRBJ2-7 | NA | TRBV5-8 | TGTGCCAGCGGACTATACGAGCAGTACTTC | CASGLYEQYF
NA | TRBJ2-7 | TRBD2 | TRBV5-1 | TGCGCCAGCAGCTCCGGGACTATTCCCTCCTACGAGCAGTACTTC | CASSSGTIPSYEQYF
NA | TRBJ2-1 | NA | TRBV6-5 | TGTGCCAGCAGGCCGACGGGGAGCTCCTACAATGAGCAGTTCTTC | CASRPTGSSYNEQFF
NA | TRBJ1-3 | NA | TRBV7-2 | TGTGCCAGCAGCTTAGTTGGGGTGGACACCATATATTTT | CASSLVGVDTIYF
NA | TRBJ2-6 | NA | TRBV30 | TGTGCCTGGAACCAGGGATTTGGGGCCAACGTCCTGACTTTC | CAWNQGFGANVLTF
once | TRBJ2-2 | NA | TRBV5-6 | TGTGCCAGCAGCTTGAAGGGGATCGGAGCCGGGGAGCTGTTTTTT | CASSLKGIGAGELFF
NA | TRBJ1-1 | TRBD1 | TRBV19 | TGTGCCAGTAGTATGGGCGCGGACAGGGGGGACACTGAAGCTTTCTTT | CASSMGADRGDTEAFF
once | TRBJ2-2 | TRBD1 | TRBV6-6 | TGTGCCAGCAGCGAACGGGGACAGGGCGGCACCGGGGAGCTGTTTTTT | CASSERGQGGTGELFF
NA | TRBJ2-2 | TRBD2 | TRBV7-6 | TGTGCCAGCAGCTCACTCCGAGGAGGGGGACTAGCGGGAGAATGGAACACCGGGGAGCTGTTTTTT | CASSSLRGGGLAGEWNTGELFF
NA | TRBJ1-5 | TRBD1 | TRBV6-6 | TGTGCCAGCAGTGCGCCCCCGACAGGGGCTGATCAGCCCCAGCATTTT | CASSAPPTGADQPQHF
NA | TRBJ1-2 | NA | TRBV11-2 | TGTGCCAGCAGCTTAGACCAGGGAAAGACCTTC | CASSLDQGKTF
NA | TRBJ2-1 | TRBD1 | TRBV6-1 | TGTGCCAGCATCCCGGAGGGGACAGGGATCAATGAGCAGTTCTTC | CASIPEGTGINEQFF
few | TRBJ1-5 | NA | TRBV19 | TGTGCCAGTAGTGGAACGGAGGGTCAGCCCCAGCATTTT | CASSGTEGQPQHF
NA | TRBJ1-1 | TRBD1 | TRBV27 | TGTGCCAGCACCGACAGGGCAGATGAAGCTTTCTTT | CASTDRADEAFF
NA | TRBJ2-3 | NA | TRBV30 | TGTGCCGGGACGACGGGGGCCGATACGCAGTATTTT | CAGTTGADTQYF
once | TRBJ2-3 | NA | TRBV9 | TGTGCCAGCAGCGAACAGGGGGGGACAGATACGCAGTATTTT | CASSEQGGTDTQYF
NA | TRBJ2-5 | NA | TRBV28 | TGTGCCAGCAGTTTTTTCAGCGGGTCCCAAGAGACCCAGTACTTC | CASSFFSGSQETQYF
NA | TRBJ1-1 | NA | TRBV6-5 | TGTGCCAGCAGTTACAATGCGATGAACACTGAAGCTTTCTTT | CASSYNAMNTEAFF
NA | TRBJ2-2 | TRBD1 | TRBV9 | TGTGCCAGCAGCGTAGCATTCCGGGACAGGGTTACCGGGGAGCTGTTTTTT | CASSVAFRDRVTGELFF
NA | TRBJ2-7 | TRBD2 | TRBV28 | TGTGCCAGCACCAAAGCGGGAGGACCCTACGAGCAGTACTTC | CASTKAGGPYEQYF
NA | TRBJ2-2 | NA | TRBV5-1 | TGCGCCAGCAGTTTTCGAAGCAGGGGGGACACCGGGGAGCTGTTTTTT | CASSFRSRGDTGELFF
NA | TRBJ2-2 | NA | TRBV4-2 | TGTGCCAGCAGCCAAGTTGGCCCCGGGGAGCTGTTTTTT | CASSQVGPGELFF
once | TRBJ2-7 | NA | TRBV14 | TGTGCCAGCAGCCAAGATCTGGCAGCTAGCTCCTACGAGCAGTACTTC | CASSQDLAASSYEQYF
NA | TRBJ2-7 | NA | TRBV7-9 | TGTGCCAGCAGCCCGGGCTACGAGCAGTACTTC | CASSPGYEQYF
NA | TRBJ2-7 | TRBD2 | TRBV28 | TGTGCCAGCGGACTAGCGGGGACATACGAGCAGTACTTC | CASGLAGTYEQYF